Following are 22 T cell receptor beta chains from one sample sequenced in a study of a mutant IDH1 vaccine in newly diagnosed glioma. Documented time point: week 11, during vaccination. Vaccinated patients received 300 ug of mutant IDH1 20-mer peptide per dose, with topical imiquimod. The repertoire was sequenced with immunoSEQ multiplex PCR; TCRdb's copy has only in-frame clones and lacks some. The data contain roughly 130,000 clones, 80% of them singletons. These receptors have no identified antigens. Sample: PBMCs, taken from a glioma patient whose treatment included an IDH1 peptide vaccine. The receptors come from a man aged 35 to 55 with glioma.

The rearrangement joins TRBV5-4 to TRBJ2-7; D is unclear. From germline, CDR1 is SGHNT and CDR2 YYREEE (reference sequence). The CDR3 consists of 14 residues. Trimming removed 2 bases from V and 0 bases from J, with 9 bases in between. The chain's CDR3 is CASSLGHSSYEQYF. CDR3 coding DNA: TGTGCCAGCAGCTTAGGGCACAGCTCCTACGAGCAGTACTTC.

The V gene is TRBV29-1, the J gene TRBJ1-5; TRBD1 matches 7 bases. The CDR3 is 13 residues long. The V segment lost 4 bases and the J segment 6 bases; nucleotides outside the gene matches: 6. Germline V lookup: CDR1 SQVTM, CDR2 ANQGSEA. CDR3 DNA: TGCAGCGTTGCGACAGGGTTGAGTCAGCCCCAGCATTTT. Amino acids: CSVATGLSQPQHF.

This CDR3 is CAWDCGNNEQFF. CDR3 sequence (DNA): TGTGCCTGGGACTGCGGTAACAATGAGCAGTTCTTC. V and J are TRBV30 and TRBJ2-1; D is undetermined. The CDR3 is 12 amino acids. V was shortened by 5 bases and J by 5 bases, with 10 bases between the two germline ends. Looked up from germline, CDR1 is GTSNPN and CDR2 is SVGIG (reference sequence).

V and J are TRBV5-1 and TRBJ1-2; no firm D call. This CDR3 region has 15 residues. Germline CDR1 SGHRS, CDR2 YFSETQ. V shed 1 base and J shed 6 bases, with 16 bases lying between them. This CDR3 reads CASSLLSRDPDGYTF. The CDR3 DNA reads TGCGCCAGCAGCTTGTTAAGCAGAGACCCTGATGGCTACACCTTC.

This clone was seen a few times. The chain has TRBV19 and TRBJ1-5, with D tentatively TRBD1 (6 bases). Trimming stripped 5 bases from V and 0 bases from J, with 17 bases between. Germline-derived CDR1 and CDR2 are LNHDA and SQIVND (reference sequence). The CDR3 is 17 residues long. CDR3 in amino acids: CASSRGHLSYSNQPQHF. The CDR3 DNA is TGTGCCAGTAGTCGGGGACACCTCTCGTATAGCAATCAGCCCCAGCATTTT.

CDR3 bases: TGTGCCACCAGTGGGGACAGGGCCAACTATGGCTACACCTTC. Its protein product is CATSGDRANYGYTF. This chain links TRBV15 with TRBJ1-2; 9 nucleotides line up with TRBD1. The V gene's germline CDR1 is LNHNV and CDR2 YYDKDF (reference sequence). V lost 6 bases to trimming and J lost 2 bases; unmatched junction nucleotides: 4. The CDR3 runs to 14 residues.

This chain links TRBV25-1 with TRBJ2-7, with 8 bases fitting TRBD2. J was trimmed by 4 bases and V by 5 bases; bases with no gene match: 4. The CDR3 loop spans 13 amino acids. CDR1 is MGHDK and CDR2 is SYGVNS in the germline V gene. The CDR3 loop is CASSHRGGYEQYF. As DNA, the CDR3 is TGTGCCAGCAGTCACCGGGGGGGATACGAGCAGTACTTC.

This sequence joins TRBV4-2 and TRBJ2-2; D unclear. V lost 1 base and J lost 5, with 2 bases in between. Germline V CDR1 and CDR2: LGHNA, YNFKEQ. This CDR3 region has 12 residues. As DNA, the CDR3 is TGTGCCAGCAGCCAAGTGACCGGGGAGCTGTTTTTT. Protein product: CASSQVTGELFF.

This clone was observed a handful of times. This chain links TRBV5-1 with TRBJ2-5, with 12 nucleotides matching TRBD1. The CDR3 loop spans 16 amino acids. V shed 2 bases, J shed 4 bases, and the junction held 6 bases outside the gene matches. Germline assignment: CDR1 SGHRS and CDR2 YFSETQ. CDR3 bases: TGCGCCAGCAGCTTCGGGACAGGGGGCTTCCCAGAGACCCAGTACTTC. Its protein is CASSFGTGGFPETQYF.

The V call is TRBV11-2, the J call TRBJ1-1; the D is unclear. With 5 bases removed from V and 0 bases from J, the gap between germline ends came to 10 bases. Germline CDR1 SGHAT, CDR2 FQNNGV. This CDR3 is 14 amino acids long. CDR3: CASSTDPMNTEAFF. CDR3 bases: TGTGCCAGCAGCACCGATCCAATGAACACTGAAGCTTTCTTT.

This clone was seen repeatedly, ten times or more. The rearrangement joins TRBV19 to TRBJ1-1, with unresolved D. Deletions cut 5 bases from V and 1 base from J, with 14 bases between. The CDR3 is made up of 15 amino acids. Germline CDR1 LNHDA, CDR2 SQIVND (reference sequence). The CDR3 DNA follows: TGTGCCAGTAGTGAGGCCTACGCGGGGAACACTGAAGCTTTCTTT. Its translation: CASSEAYAGNTEAFF.

The J gene is TRBJ2-7, the V gene TRBV7-6; a possible D gene is TRBD2 (7 bases). V dropped 5 bases and J dropped 2 bases, with 16 bases sitting between them. The germline V gene has CDR1 SGHVS and CDR2 FNYEAQ. The length of the CDR3 is 15 residues. CDR3 DNA sequence: TGTGCCAGCAGCGGCATGGGGGGGCCCCCCTACGAGCAGTACTTC. Protein product: CASSGMGGPPYEQYF.

The chain recombines TRBV6-5 with TRBJ2-7, with D possibly matching TRBD2 (5 bases). CDR3 length: 13 residues. Germline-derived CDR1 and CDR2 are MNHEY and SVGAGI. Deletions cut 6 bases from V and 4 bases from J, with 13 bases between. The CDR3 bases are TGTGCCAGCAGCCCTACTAGGGCATACGAGCAGTACTTC. Translation gives CASSPTRAYEQYF.

The rearrangement uses TRBV5-1 and TRBJ1-1; D not resolved. Trimming removed 0 bases from V and 0 bases from J, with 3 bases in between. This CDR3 is 13 amino acids long. Germline V gene sequence: CDR1 SGHRS, CDR2 YFSETQ. This CDR3 is CASSLDMNTEAFF. The CDR3, as DNA: TGCGCCAGCAGCTTGGACATGAACACTGAAGCTTTCTTT. The whole variable domain, filled in from reference TRBV5-1 and TRBJ1-1, reads KAGVTQTPRYLIKTRGQQVTLSCSPISGHRSVSWYQQTPGQGLQFLFEYFSETQRNKGNFPGRFSGRQFSNSRSEMNVSTLELGDSALYLCASSLDMNTEAFFGQGTRLTVV.

The V gene is TRBV19, the J gene TRBJ1-2; D not certain. Germline CDR1 and CDR2: LNHDA and SQIVND (reference sequence). The CDR3 extends over 15 amino acids. Between the trimmed V and J ends, which lost 4 bases and 4 bases, there was a span of 16 bases. The CDR3 sequence is CASSTLAGTSYGYTF. Written as DNA, the CDR3 is TGTGCCAGTAGTACCCTAGCGGGTACGTCCTATGGCTACACCTTC.

The gene calls are TRBV19 and TRBJ1-1, with D tentatively TRBD1 (5 bases). CDR1 is LNHDA, CDR2 SQIVND, per germline (reference sequence). Trimming took off 4 bases at V and 1 base at J, with 16 bases between the two ends. The CDR3 is made up of 16 amino acids. DNA for the CDR3: TGTGCCAGTAGTACCCCCCGGGGGGGGAAGAACACTGAAGCTTTCTTT. Encoded protein: CASSTPRGGKNTEAFF.

This rearrangement joins TRBV19 to TRBJ2-2; TRBD1 is a possible D gene (5 bases). The CDR3 extends over 15 amino acids. The V and J ends lost 4 bases and 1 base respectively, with 10 bases between them. CDR1 LNHDA and CDR2 SQIVND come from the germline V gene (reference sequence). Written as DNA, the CDR3 is TGTGCCAGTAGTACGCAGGGAAAGAACACCGGGGAGCTGTTTTTT. It specifies CASSTQGKNTGELFF.

This clone was counted a few times. The gene calls are TRBV4-2 and TRBJ1-5; D gene ambiguous. This CDR3 contains 17 residues. Germline loops: CDR1 LGHNA, CDR2 YNFKEQ. The V end was cut by 0 bases, the J end by 6 bases, with 18 bases between. CDR3 nucleotide sequence: TGTGCCAGCAGCCAAGAGGTAGGTAGACGGGCAGGTCAGCCCCAGCATTTT. Translation: CASSQEVGRRAGQPQHF.

This chain connects TRBV18 to TRBJ2-5, with 8 bases that match TRBD1. V lost 9 bases to trimming and J lost 5 bases; unmatched junction nucleotides: 5. Germline lookup yields CDR1 KGHSH and CDR2 LQKENI. The CDR3 loop spans 12 amino acids. CDR3: CASSRTGETQYF. CDR3 coding DNA: TGTGCCAGTTCCCGGACAGGGGAGACCCAGTACTTC. Drawing the rest from reference TRBV18 and TRBJ2-5, the complete variable domain is NAGVMQNPRHLVRRRGQEARLRCSPMKGHSHVYWYRQLPEEGLKFMVYLQKENIIDESGMPKERFSAEFPKEGPSILRIQQVVRGDSAAYFCASSRTGETQYFGPGTRLLVL.

The genes are TRBV5-1 and TRBJ1-1; TRBD1 might be the D (5 bases). Per germline, CDR1 SGHRS and CDR2 YFSETQ. CDR3 length equals 15 residues. Trimming removed 4 bases from V and 1 base from J, with 14 bases in between. The CDR3 nucleotides read TGCGCCAGCAGCCCCGCCGGGGCGCGGAACACTGAAGCTTTCTTT. Protein product: CASSPAGARNTEAFF.

CDR3 sequence reads: CASSRGSSYEQYF. In DNA form, the CDR3 reads TGTGCCAGCAGTAGAGGCAGCTCCTACGAGCAGTACTTC. V gene TRBV6-5 combines with J gene TRBJ2-7, with D uncertain. This CDR3 has 13 amino acids. The V gene's germline CDR1 is MNHEY and CDR2 SVGAGI. V gave up 5 bases and J gave up 0 bases, with 8 bases separating them.

This sequence joins TRBV7-9 and TRBJ2-1; possibly TRBD2 for D (5 bases). The germline V gene encodes CDR1 SEHNR and CDR2 FQNEAQ (reference sequence). CDR3 length: 15 residues. V lost 2 bases, J lost 6 bases, and 14 bases lay in between. CDR3 bases: TGTGCCAGCAGCTTACTGGAGGTCCTTGGCAATGAGCAGTTCTTC. Its protein product is CASSLLEVLGNEQFF.